The sequence of this T cell receptor (beta chain) was determined in a study of T cell responses to AZD1222 COVID-19 vaccine. Study-wide results and limits: Samples come after the peak T cell response, not at day 14.

Clones were sequenced by immunoSEQ multiplex PCR, and TCRdb holds only the in-frame ones, with some missing. The table lists fewer than 200,000 clones, around 88% of them singletons, with roughly 12% in the top ten. For this clone: Its antigen is undetermined.

The germline V gene encodes CDR1 LNHDA and CDR2 SQIVND (reference sequence). The CDR3 totals 13 residues. The V gene end was trimmed by 6 bases and the J gene end by 6 bases; junction bases not matched to a gene: 7. The chain combines TRBV19 with TRBJ1-2; TRBD1 aligns across 7 bases. The source of this sequence is an adult who received the AZD1222 COVID-19 vaccine. The source was peripheral blood, collected 28 days after the second AZD1222 dose. As DNA, the CDR3 is TGTGCCAGTAGGCCACAGGGGTCACATGGCTACACCTTC. It is translated as CASRPQGSHGYTF.